This TCR beta chain was captured by sequencing in a study of cytomegalovirus exposure and HLA in healthy donors (dated by TCRdb to about 2017). A note on the overall study: An earlier analysis of approximately 640 of the donors reported approximately 300 Gb of sequence data and roughly 100 million unique TCR beta sequences from some 180 million T cells. In the later analysis, no new phenotypic data were used to find candidate immune exposures; instead, reliance was placed on TCR beta sequences and their occurrence across donors. A later analysis re-analyzed previously published TCR beta repertoires from several hundred donors and added high-resolution HLA genotyping to study TCR occurrence patterns. Donor age, sex, ethnicity and CMV serostatus were compiled together with the repertoire data. All discovery cohort repertoires had been generated on a single sequencing platform. To predict cytomegalovirus infection status, the study combined high-throughput TCR immunosequencing, statistical association of individual TCRs with disease status, and machine learning. The study used immunosequencing to profile the T cell repertoires of about 670 subjects and linked those repertoires to cytomegalovirus serostatus. A later genetic analysis used genome-wide SNP genotypes for about three fifths of the 666 donors, treating that subset as a discovery cohort. The study aimed to test whether cataloging public T cell receptors could reveal signatures of past pathogen exposure. Of the 300 to 500 genotyped donors, over 80% were placed in the genetic ancestry cluster associated with self-reported Caucasian donors. To decide whether each TCR beta V gene segment behaved as functional or pseudogenic, an earlier analysis of fewer than 750 of the donors relied on high-throughput TCR beta sequencing. A separate validation cohort of over 95 different subjects was used in addition to the roughly 700-subject first cohort. Because of strong linkage in the cohort, roughly five DR-DQ haplotypes were treated as single units for association and clustering. Across approximately 420 genotyped donors of the cohort, an average of about 240,000 unique TCR beta nucleotide sequences per donor were sequenced, and about a sixth of those sequences were non-productive. Typing coverage varied by locus: roughly 629-630 donors for A, B, C, DRB1 and DQB1; approximately 500 for DQA1; approximately 610 for DPA1; roughly 450 for DPB1. Both class I and class II loci were covered by HLA typing, at four-digit resolution. An early release that covered about 600 HLA-typed donors contained about 300 gigabases of sequencing data and around 85 million unique TCR sequences. Broad study findings and their caveats: In an earlier analysis of under 600 of the donors, most TCR beta V segments were observed in productive rearrangements about 90% or about 30% of the time, broadly matching IMGT annotations. Linkage disequilibrium might explain the correlated functional status among segregating V segments, but an unknown experimental factor could not be excluded. Because some donors lacked HLA typing at each locus, the association tests relied only on the typed subset. The classifier was reported to diagnose cytomegalovirus status with high specificity and sensitivity in both the original and validation cohorts. Roughly uniform sequencing depth across donors was assumed in presence/absence analyses, although this assumption may not hold. Approximately 16 rarely observed V segments, including chromosome 9 orphons, were excluded from the earlier analysis of several hundred of the donors because counts were too low. According to a later analysis, most CMV-associated TCR beta chains appeared to be HLA-restricted, and the HLA associations seemed to be driven largely by CMV exposure. In a later analysis, the rate of TCR association differed among HLA loci, with DRB1 alleles having the most associated TCRs and HLA-C alleles having the fewest. The cohort was sequenced for TCR beta chains only, and without alpha or paired-chain data the features that could be detected were limited. A further reported finding was that TCR beta sequences accurately predicted the HLA-A and HLA-B alleles for most subjects in the first cohort. It was suggested by the authors that the approach could potentially be generalized to other disease states and immunological phenotypes. The sequencing pipeline was judged likely to have produced a cluster of highly shared sequence variants as a technical artifact. In a later analysis, several top co-occurrence clusters were reported to appear linked to parvovirus B19, influenza, CMV and Epstein-Barr virus. Assigning TCR associations to individual alleles was difficult when HLA alleles, especially DR and DQ, strongly co-occurred. For the cohort, immune exposure information was limited to CMV serostatus. In vitro tests confirmed that a few of the cytomegalovirus-associated TCR beta chains recognize cytomegalovirus antigens. The study gave a list of roughly 150 TCR beta chains associated with cytomegalovirus. In a later genetic analysis, a missense DCLRE1C variant was associated with V-gene and J-gene trimming of TCR beta chains, and the association was replicated in an independent cohort. Some IMGT-functional V segments, including TRBV6-2 and TRBV6-3, could not be distinguished by the 87-base-pair reads and were therefore excluded. Compared with equally common non-associated chains, HLA-associated TCR beta chains in a later analysis were more clonally expanded and had lower generation probabilities. A later genetic analysis reported fewer N-insertions in productive TCRs among donors in an Asian-associated ancestry cluster than the roughly 690-donor mean. Across donors, most TCR sequences were observed very rarely, whereas some public TCRs were present in many individuals. In a later analysis, about 16,000 TCR beta sequences were associated with specific HLA alleles at a false discovery rate of 0.05.

As to this clone: It lacks a known antigen.

In total, fewer than 750 healthy bone marrow donors made up the cohort. At the time of sampling, all cohort members were nominally healthy, though unrecorded immune exposures were likely present. The donor tested CMV seronegative and was one of the 352 seronegative cohort members. A peripheral blood sample was provided by each donor, and peripheral blood mononuclear cells were used for TCR beta sequencing. The Qiagen DNeasy Blood Extraction Kit was used to extract genomic DNA from the blood cell samples. To prepare the library, the immunoSEQ multiplex PCR assay was applied. For the multiplex PCR, a mixture combining 60 forward primers for TCR Vbeta segments and 13 reverse primers for TCR Jbeta segments was used. A multiplex PCR assay on genomic DNA amplified the CDR3 region of rearranged TCR beta genes. Amplified TCR beta libraries were sequenced as 87-base-pair reads on the Illumina HiSeq System. On the study's bioinformatics: Across the 600 to 700 repertoires, a later analysis counted 60 million to 90 million unique TCR beta chains, around 10 million of which were shared by at least two donors. To remove PCR and sequencing errors, raw reads were error-corrected and collapsed into unique sequences using a nearest-neighbor algorithm that merged closely related sequences. V, D and J gene segments were assigned by aligning CDR3 sequences to IMGT reference sequences. For a sequence to be retained, at least a six-nucleotide match to both a V gene segment and a J gene segment was required. A rearrangement counted as productive if the CDR3 had no stop codons and remained in frame with V and J, and every other rearrangement counted as non-productive. Following IMGT convention, CDR3 was defined as the stretch from the second conserved V-encoded cysteine to the conserved J-encoded phenylalanine. Sequences without an unambiguous match to a single V gene segment were excluded from the earlier analysis of over 500 of the donors. In an earlier analysis of around 590 of the donors, a V segment was called functional when productive rearrangements were above 56.7%, and segregating when the standard deviation between donors exceeded 5%. A statistical classification framework was built for diagnosing cytomegalovirus status from the catalog of TCR beta chain sequences. V and J gene assignment, in a later analysis, came from comparing TCR nucleotide sequences with IMGT/GENE-DB human TR gene sequences. In a later analysis, CDR3 sequences and most-parsimonious VDJ recombination scenarios were assigned using the TCRdist pipeline. A later analysis defined each TCR beta chain by its CDR3 amino acid sequence plus V-gene family, and excluded reads lacking a unique V-gene family. As a way to deal with suspected cross-contamination and a sequencing artifact, a later analysis dropped approximately 570 nucleotide sequences that were highly shared and had low generation probability. A later analysis calculated a clonal expansion index for each public chain from normalized within-repertoire ranks of inferred template counts. In a later analysis, generation probabilities were computed using a VDJ recombination model fitted to out-of-frame rearrangements, and the results were checked against IGoR. A later analysis scored TCR-TCR, TCR-HLA and TCR-CMV co-occurrence with hypergeometric tests, applying a repertoire-size bias correction to TCR pairs. In a later analysis, false discovery rates were estimated by permuting HLA or CMV assignments 20 times. In a later analysis, co-occurring TCRs were grouped with DBSCAN, and TCRdist sequence similarity was added when clustering was performed within HLA-allele-positive subsets. Co-occurrence clustering excluded repertoires with fewer than 30,000 or more than 120,000 public chains, plus five with anomalous nucleotide sharing. In TCRdb, the immuneACCESS table is reduced to in-frame sequences with V and J assigned. These tables do not hold every clone; where another copy was compared, an unresolved V gene accounts for under half, and the others remain unexplained. Clone size and the V and J calls come from that table; the DNA yielded D and trimming. The sample's records list over 55,000 clones. The ten largest make up roughly 4% of the sample.

The junction carries 11 bases between V and J, which are trimmed by 5 bases and 4 bases respectively. From the cysteine through the phenylalanine, the CDR3 covers 14 amino acids. The kept DNA is CDR3 alone, 42 bases in frame from the first base. CDR1 and CDR2 are read off the germline V gene (reference sequence) as LNHDA and SQIVND. The sample comprised PBMCs. The rearranged chain carries TRBV19 and TRBJ2-2; the D gene is possibly TRBD1, with 6 bases matching. The sequence was collected from a male donor in good health and CMV-seronegative. The DNA sequence reads TGTGCCAGTAGTGACAGGAGAGGCACCGGGGAGCTGTTTTTT. This codes for CASSDRRGTGELFF.